The next 7 T cell receptor beta chains were all read from a single sample in a study of cytomegalovirus exposure and HLA in healthy donors. Clones were read by immunoSEQ multiplex PCR, and TCRdb kept only the in-frame ones, dropping some. The top ten clones hold about 2.8% of a sample with hundreds of thousands of clones, around nine tenths of them seen once. Sequencing used PBMCs. All receptors come from a young man in good health and CMV-seronegative.

This clone has just one count. The chain recombines TRBV4-2 with TRBJ2-1; 9 nucleotides line up with TRBD2. In germline, CDR1 is LGHNA, CDR2 YNFKEQ. The CDR3 length is 16 residues. Losses at the gene ends were 1 base for V and 8 bases for J; bases not matched to a gene: 9. CDR3 DNA sequence: TGTGCCAGCAGCCAAGCAGCGGGGGGCCCCCCGCATGAGCAGTTCTTC. Protein: CASSQAAGGPPHEQFF.

This chain uses TRBV6-1 with TRBJ1-5, with D tentatively TRBD1 (5 bases). CDR3 length: 15 residues. Trimming left V 1 base short and J 4 bases short, with 11 bases between. The V gene's germline CDR1 is MNHNS and CDR2 SASEGT. Here the CDR3 DNA reads TGTGCCAGCAGTGAAGGGGCAGGGCGGAATCAGCCCCAGCATTTT. Protein product: CASSEGAGRNQPQHF.

The chain joins TRBV5-8 to TRBJ1-4; D perhaps matches TRBD1 (5 bases). The V end was cut by 4 bases, the J end by 6 bases, with 13 bases between. CDR1 and CDR2 from the germline V gene are SGHTS and YDEGEE. There are 14 residues in the CDR3. CDR3 protein: CASSPAWGDEKLFF. The DNA of the CDR3 is TGTGCCAGCAGCCCGGCGTGGGGGGATGAAAAACTGTTTTTT.

A few counts support this clone. Other DNA variants within this sample encode the same CDR3. The chain combines TRBV27 with TRBJ2-7; tentative D call: TRBD1 (6 bases). The germline CDR1 and CDR2 sequences are MNHEY and SMNVEV (reference sequence). With 4 bases removed from V and 1 base from J, the gap between germline ends came to 8 bases. The CDR3 is made up of 13 amino acids. CDR3 sequence: CASSSRGSYEQYF. CDR3 nucleotide sequence: TGTGCCAGCAGTTCCAGGGGTTCCTACGAGCAGTACTTC.

The chain combines TRBV2 with TRBJ2-3; maybe TRBD1 (5 bases). The germline V gene encodes CDR1 SNHLY and CDR2 FYNNEI. The CDR3 totals 13 residues. Trimming removed 4 bases from V and 5 bases from J, with 10 bases in between. The CDR3 sequence: CASSGSREDTQYF. The DNA of the CDR3 is TGTGCCAGCAGTGGATCCAGGGAAGATACGCAGTATTTT.

V gene TRBV4-1 combines with J gene TRBJ2-5; D is perhaps TRBD1 (5 bases). CDR1 and CDR2 (germline): MGHRA, YSYEKL. This CDR3 spans 16 amino acids. V lost 3 bases to trimming and J lost 5 bases, with 19 bases between them. The CDR3 coding sequence is TGCGCCAGCAGCCACACATGGGCTAGGGGCCCCGAGACCCAGTACTTC. Translated, it gives CASSHTWARGPETQYF.

This chain links TRBV7-2 with TRBJ1-2; possibly TRBD1 for D (6 bases). This CDR3 contains 12 residues. Germline CDR1 and CDR2: SGHTA and FQGNSA. V was shortened by 8 bases and J by 8 bases, with 15 bases between the two germline ends. The CDR3: CASSSTGIGYTF. The CDR3, as DNA: TGTGCCAGCTCCTCAACAGGGATCGGCTACACCTTC.